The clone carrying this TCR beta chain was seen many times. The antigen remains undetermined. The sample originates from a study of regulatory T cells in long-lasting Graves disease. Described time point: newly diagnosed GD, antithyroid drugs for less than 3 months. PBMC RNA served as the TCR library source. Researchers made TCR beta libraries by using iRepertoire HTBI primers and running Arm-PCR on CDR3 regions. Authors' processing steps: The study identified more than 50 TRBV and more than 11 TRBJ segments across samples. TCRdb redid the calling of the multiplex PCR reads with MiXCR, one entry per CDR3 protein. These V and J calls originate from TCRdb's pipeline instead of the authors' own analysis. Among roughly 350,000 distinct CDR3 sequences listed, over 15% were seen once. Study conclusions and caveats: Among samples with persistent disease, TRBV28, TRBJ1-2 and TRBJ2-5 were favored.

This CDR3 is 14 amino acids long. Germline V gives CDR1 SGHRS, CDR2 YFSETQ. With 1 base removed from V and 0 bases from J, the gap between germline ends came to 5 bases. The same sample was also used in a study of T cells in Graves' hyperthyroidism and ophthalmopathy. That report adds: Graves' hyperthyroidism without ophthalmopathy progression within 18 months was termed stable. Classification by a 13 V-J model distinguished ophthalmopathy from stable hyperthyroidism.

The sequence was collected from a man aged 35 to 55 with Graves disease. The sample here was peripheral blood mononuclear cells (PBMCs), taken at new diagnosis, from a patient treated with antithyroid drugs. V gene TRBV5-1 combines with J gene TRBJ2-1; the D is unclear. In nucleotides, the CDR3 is TGCGCCAGCAGCTTGTACAGCTCCTACAATGAGCAGTTCTTC. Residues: CASSLYSSYNEQFF.